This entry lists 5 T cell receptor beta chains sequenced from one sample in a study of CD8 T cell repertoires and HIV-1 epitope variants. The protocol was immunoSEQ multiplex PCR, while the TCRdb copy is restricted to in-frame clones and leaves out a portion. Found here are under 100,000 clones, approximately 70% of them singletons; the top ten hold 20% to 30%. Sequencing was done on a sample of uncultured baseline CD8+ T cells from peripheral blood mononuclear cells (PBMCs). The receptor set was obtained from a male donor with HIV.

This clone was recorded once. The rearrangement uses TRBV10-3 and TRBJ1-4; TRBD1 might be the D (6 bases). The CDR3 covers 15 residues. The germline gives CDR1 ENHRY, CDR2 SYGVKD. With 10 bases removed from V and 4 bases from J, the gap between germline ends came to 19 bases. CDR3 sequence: CATSPGAQGNEKLFF. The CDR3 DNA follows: TGTGCCACTTCCCCAGGGGCTCAGGGTAATGAAAAACTGTTTTTT.

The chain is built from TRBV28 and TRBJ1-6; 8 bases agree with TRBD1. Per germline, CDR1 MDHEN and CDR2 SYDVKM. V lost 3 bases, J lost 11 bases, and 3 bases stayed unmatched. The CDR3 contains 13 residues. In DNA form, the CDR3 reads TGTGCCAGCAGTTTGGCGACAGGGGCACCCCTCCACTTT. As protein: CASSLATGAPLHF. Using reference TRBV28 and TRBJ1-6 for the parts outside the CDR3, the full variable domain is DVKVTQSSRYLVKRTGEKVFLECVQDMDHENMFWYRQDPGLGLRLIYFSYDVKMKEKGDIPEGYSVSREKKERFSLILESASTNQTSMYLCASSLATGAPLHFGNGTRLTVT.

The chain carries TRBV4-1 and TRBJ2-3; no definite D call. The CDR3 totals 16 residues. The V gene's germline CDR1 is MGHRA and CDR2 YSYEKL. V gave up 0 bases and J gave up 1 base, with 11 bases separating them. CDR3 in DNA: TGCGCCAGCAGCCAAGATACGAGTTCTCGCACAGATACGCAGTATTTT. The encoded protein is CASSQDTSSRTDTQYF.

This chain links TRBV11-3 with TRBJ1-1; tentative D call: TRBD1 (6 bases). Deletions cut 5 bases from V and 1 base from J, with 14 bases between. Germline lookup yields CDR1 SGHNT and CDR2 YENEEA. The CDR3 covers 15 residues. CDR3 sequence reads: CASSPRRGENTEAFF. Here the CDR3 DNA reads TGTGCCAGCAGCCCCAGGAGGGGGGAGAACACTGAAGCTTTCTTT.

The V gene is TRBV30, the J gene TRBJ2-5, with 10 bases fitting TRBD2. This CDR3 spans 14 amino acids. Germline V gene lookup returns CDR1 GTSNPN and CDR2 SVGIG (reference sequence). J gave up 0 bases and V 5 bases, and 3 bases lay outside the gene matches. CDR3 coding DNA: TGTGCCTGGGTTAGCGGGGGGAACCAAGAGACCCAGTACTTC. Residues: CAWVSGGNQETQYF.